The next 9 T cell receptor beta chains were all read from a single sample in a study of T-cell reconstitution after alpha-beta-depleted transplantation in children (dated by TCRdb to the mid-2010s). The receptor library was made with PCR. Sequencing instrument: Illumina HiSeq 2500. Molecular barcoding was employed in the preparation of TCR libraries, with unique molecular identifiers being used to normalize TCRbeta repertoire quantification. TCRdb handled the public reads itself, with Q25 trimming in fastp and clone calling in MiXCR, and kept productive beta chains. When rows share a CDR3 protein, they turn into one entry using the most common DNA and genes. The sample table contains approximately 640,000 distinct CDR3 sequences; only one count was recorded for around a sixth of them. In total, the top ten clones hold approximately 1% of the sample. The specimen was PBMCs from the stem cell graft donor, collected from the stem cell graft. These receptors came from a human donor who donated a stem cell graft to a child with acute myeloid leukemia.

This clonotype was detected a few times. The chain carries TRBV20-1 and TRBJ2-1; possibly TRBD1 or TRBD2 for D (5 bases each). Germline V lookup: CDR1 DFQATT, CDR2 SNEGSKA (reference sequence). V dropped 7 bases and J dropped 6 bases, with 19 bases sitting between them. The CDR3 is made up of 14 amino acids. The CDR3: CSDNPGAVSNEQFF. As DNA, the CDR3 is TGCAGTGACAATCCCGGGGCGGTTAGCAATGAGCAGTTCTTC.

The chain couples TRBV4-3 to TRBJ1-3; D is uncertain. The CDR3 covers 15 residues. The germline CDR1 and CDR2 sequences are LGHNA and YSLEER. The V end lost 0 bases, the J end lost 0 bases, and 6 bases lay between the germline ends. The CDR3 DNA follows: TGCGCCAGCAGCCAAGACCCGATCTCTGGAAACACCATATATTTT. It codes for CASSQDPISGNTIYF.

This clonotype occurred many times. The chain is built from TRBV20-1 and TRBJ1-4; D might be TRBD1 (6 bases). V was clipped by 0 bases and J by 2 bases, with 13 bases between them. The CDR3 length is 16 residues. Germline V gene data show CDR1 as DFQATT and CDR2 as SNEGSKA (reference sequence). The CDR3 spells CSARDRKRGTNEKLFF. Here the CDR3 DNA reads TGCAGTGCTAGAGATCGCAAAAGGGGGACTAATGAAAAACTGTTTTTT.

This clonotype came up many times. This chain uses TRBV20-1 with TRBJ2-7; 11 bases agree with TRBD1. CDR1 is DFQATT and CDR2 is SNEGSKA in the germline V gene (reference sequence). V lost 1 base, J lost 4 bases, and 3 bases stayed unmatched. The CDR3 consists of 14 residues. CDR3 DNA sequence: TGCAGTGCTAGAGGGGGACAGGGGGAATACGAGCAGTACTTC. It specifies CSARGGQGEYEQYF.

This clonotype has ten or more counts. CDR3 sequence reads: CASSLISPEQYF. CDR3 DNA: TGTGCCAGCAGTTTAATTAGTCCGGAGCAGTACTTC. This sequence joins TRBV12-3 or TRBV12-4 and TRBJ2-7, with unresolved D. The CDR3 loop spans 12 amino acids. Trimming pared 2 bases from V and 7 bases from J, leaving 9 bases between.

The rearrangement uses TRBV7-2 and TRBJ1-1, with 7 nucleotides matching TRBD1. Germline CDR1 reads SGHTA; CDR2 reads FQGNSA. The ends lost 3 bases at V and 5 bases at J; junction bases unmatched: 6. CDR3 size: 14 residues. The CDR3 DNA is TGTGCCAGCAGCTTGAGGGGGCGAGTTACTGAAGCTTTCTTT. Its protein product is CASSLRGRVTEAFF.

This clonotype turned up a few times. This chain uses TRBV12-3 or TRBV12-4 with TRBJ2-4; 11 bases fit TRBD2. With 7 bases clipped from V and 4 bases from J, the junction kept 3 bases outside the gene matches. The CDR3 has 14 residues. The CDR3 protein is CASMGTSGKNIQYF. In DNA form, the CDR3 reads TGTGCCAGCATGGGGACTAGCGGAAAAAACATTCAGTACTTC.

This chain joins TRBV24-1 and TRBJ2-2, with a tentative D call TRBD1 (6 bases). Deletions cut 4 bases from V and 4 bases from J, with 15 bases between. This CDR3 contains 16 residues. Germline V CDR1 and CDR2: KGHDR, SFDVKD. The CDR3 loop is CATSDPGQSSTGELFF. Written as DNA, the CDR3 is TGTGCCACCAGTGACCCCGGACAGTCGAGCACCGGGGAGCTGTTTTTT.

The sample holds many counts of this clonotype. The J gene is TRBJ1-3, the V gene TRBV20-1; no firm D call. This CDR3 is built from 14 residues. The germline gives CDR1 DFQATT, CDR2 SNEGSKA (reference sequence). Deletions cut 5 bases from V and 4 bases from J, with 15 bases between. The CDR3 DNA sequence: TGCAGTGCTTCGGACCGCGGCGGAGGAAACACCATATATTTT. It is translated as CSASDRGGGNTIYF.